Included here is one TCR beta chain sequence, with context. Assay used: immunoSEQ multiplex PCR; TCRdb lists only in-frame clones, some missing. The profile shows some 45,000 clones, around four fifths of them singletons. This record comes from a study of control samples from healthy donors and cancer patients. Deletions cut 2 bases from V and 0 bases from J, with 11 bases between. There are 16 residues in the CDR3. CDR1 is KGHSH, CDR2 LQKENI, per germline. The V and J genes are TRBV18 and TRBJ1-3; no definite D call. This receptor was identified in a man aged 60 to 75 in good health. The sample was blood. The CDR3 nucleotides are TGTGCCAGCTCACCAGAGAGGGATAGCTCTGGAAACACCATATATTTT. This translates into CASSPERDSSGNTIYF. Full variable domain (outside the CDR3, taken from reference TRBV18 and TRBJ1-3): NAGVMQNPRHLVRRRGQEARLRCSPMKGHSHVYWYRQLPEEGLKFMVYLQKENIIDESGMPKERFSAEFPKEGPSILRIQQVVRGDSAAYFCASSPERDSSGNTIYFGEGSWLTVV.